This passage covers 27 T cell receptor beta chains from one sample sequenced in a study of CD8 T cells in ankylosing spondylitis. For these TCRs, the target antigens are not known. TCRdb reprocessed the 5' RACE reads via MiXCR and lists one record per CDR3 protein. This table has fewer than 500,000 distinct CDR3 sequences, approximately 20% appearing once. Study-wide results and caveats: One TCR beta motif, made up of eight or nine highly homologous variants, appeared characteristic of ankylosing spondylitis blood.

Sample: blood, either unsorted or a sorted T cell fraction (not recorded which). Receptors were obtained from a male donor with ankylosing spondylitis.

DNA of the CDR3: TGTGCCAGCAGTTCCAGCTGGGCTAGCGGGAGGGCCTACGAGCAGTACTTC. Protein sequence: CASSSSWASGRAYEQYF. V is TRBV12-3 or TRBV12-4 and J is TRBJ2-7; 12 bases agree with TRBD2. After removal of 4 bases from V and 2 bases from J, the junction contained 9 bases not matched to a gene. The CDR3 sequence is 17 residues long.

This clonotype occurred many times. The CDR3 sequence: CASSLAQGGGTEAFF. Written as DNA, the CDR3 is TGCGCCAGCAGCTTGGCCCAAGGGGGTGGCACTGAAGCTTTCTTT. This chain connects TRBV5-1 to TRBJ1-1; TRBD1 might be the D (6 bases). CDR1 and CDR2 (germline): SGHRS, YFSETQ. This CDR3 spans 15 amino acids. Trimming stripped 0 bases from V and 4 bases from J, with 13 bases between. The full variable domain, its missing parts supplied by reference TRBV5-1 and TRBJ1-1, is KAGVTQTPRYLIKTRGQQVTLSCSPISGHRSVSWYQQTPGQGLQFLFEYFSETQRNKGNFPGRFSGRQFSNSRSEMNVSTLELGDSALYLCASSLAQGGGTEAFFGQGTRLTVV.

This clonotype has more than one count but fewer than ten. This sequence joins TRBV2 and TRBJ2-2, with no clear D. The CDR3 contains 15 residues. The V gene's germline CDR1 is SNHLY and CDR2 FYNNEI. V lost 4 bases and J lost 1, with 10 bases in between. The CDR3 sequence is CASSVPNMNTGELFF. The DNA for the CDR3 is TGTGCCAGCAGTGTGCCAAATATGAACACCGGGGAGCTGTTTTTT. The full variable domain, with the rest looked up from reference TRBV2 and TRBJ2-2, is EPEVTQTPSHQVTQMGQEVILRCVPISNHLYFYWYRQILGQKVEFLVSFYNNEISEKSEIFDDQFSVERPDGSNFTLKIRSTKLEDSAMYFCASSVPNMNTGELFFGEGSRLTVL.

The chain recombines TRBV4-2 with TRBJ2-1, with TRBD2 matching over 11 bases. Unmatched junction bases numbered 5, after V lost 5 bases and J lost 5 bases. CDR1 is LGHNA, CDR2 YNFKEQ, per germline. The CDR3 consists of 15 residues. CDR3 amino acids: CASSEGTSGDNEQFF. The CDR3 DNA follows: TGTGCCAGCAGCGAAGGGACTAGCGGCGACAATGAGCAGTTCTTC.

This clonotype has a handful of counts. The chain joins TRBV6-1 to TRBJ1-4; 8 positions agree with TRBD1. CDR1 is MNHNS, CDR2 SASEGT, per germline. V shed 6 bases and J 8 bases; nucleotides not matched to a gene: 11. The CDR3 covers 15 residues. This CDR3 reads CASSATGTGEEKLFF. The CDR3 DNA is TGTGCCAGCAGCGCAACCGGGACAGGAGAAGAAAAACTGTTTTTT.

Note on this clonotype: Sequence at one end of the junction differs from germline and may be a read error. V gene TRBV7-7 combines with J gene TRBJ2-7, with D possibly being TRBD1 or TRBD2 (6 bases each). This CDR3 region has 14 residues. CDR1 is SSHAT, CDR2 FNYEAQ, per germline (reference sequence). CDR3 nucleotide sequence: TGTGCTAGCAGCCCAGGGGTGGGAGGCTACGAGCAGTACTTC. It is translated as CASSPGVGGYEQYF.

The chain employs TRBV2 and TRBJ2-2, with 7 bases matching TRBD2. The CDR3 sequence is 15 residues long. Germline V gene lookup returns CDR1 SNHLY and CDR2 FYNNEI. J was trimmed by 0 bases and V by 4 bases; bases with no gene match: 2. The CDR3, as DNA: TGTGCCAGCAGTGTACTAGCGCCGAACACCGGGGAGCTGTTTTTT. The encoded protein is CASSVLAPNTGELFF.

This clonotype showed up just a few times. The J gene is TRBJ2-2, the V gene TRBV7-3; no clear D gene. Trimming left V 5 bases short and J 7 bases short, with 14 bases between. The CDR3 spans 14 residues. Germline CDR1 is SGHTA and CDR2 is FQGTGA. The CDR3 DNA sequence: TGTGCCAGCAGCCCCTTACCCAACGACGGGGAGCTGTTTTTT. As protein: CASSPLPNDGELFF.

J is TRBJ2-2 and V is TRBV4-3, with D uncertain. Per germline, CDR1 LGHNA and CDR2 YSLEER. Between the trimmed V and J ends, which lost 4 bases and 7 bases, there was a span of 13 bases. CDR3 length equals 14 residues. This CDR3 reads CASSPLSPGGELFF. CDR3 bases: TGCGCCAGCAGCCCACTCAGCCCCGGCGGGGAGCTGTTTTTT.

The chain couples TRBV15 to TRBJ2-3, with TRBD2 identical over 13 bases. CDR3 length: 17 residues. CDR1 is LNHNV and CDR2 is YYDKDF in the germline V gene (reference sequence). Trimming cost V 0 bases and J 8 bases; bases outside gene matches: 8. The CDR3 reads CATSRDLTSGRIGTQYF. CDR3 bases: TGTGCCACCAGCAGAGATCTGACTAGCGGGAGGATCGGTACGCAGTATTTT.

There are a few counts of this clonotype. The chain is built from TRBV12-3 or TRBV12-4 and TRBJ2-1, with D possibly TRBD2 on 5 matching bases. The V end was cut by 5 bases, the J end by 5 bases, with 22 bases between. The CDR3 contains 17 residues. The CDR3: CASSPELGPFAHNEQFF. CDR3 bases: TGTGCCAGCAGTCCAGAACTAGGCCCTTTTGCACACAATGAGCAGTTCTTC.

This chain joins TRBV20-1 and TRBJ2-5; 9 bases agree with TRBD2. Germline V gene data show CDR1 as DFQATT and CDR2 as SNEGSKA (reference sequence). This CDR3 is built from 14 residues. J gave up 4 bases and V 6 bases, and 9 bases lay outside the gene matches. The CDR3: CSAKPGLASETQYF. CDR3 DNA sequence: TGCAGTGCGAAACCGGGACTAGCTTCAGAGACCCAGTACTTC.

V usage is TRBV5-5 and J usage is TRBJ2-3, with TRBD1 matching over 10 bases. J gave up 3 bases and V 4 bases, and 5 bases lay outside the gene matches. The germline gives CDR1 SGHKS, CDR2 YYEKEE (reference sequence). There are 15 residues in the CDR3. CDR3 loop: CASSPWGQGTDTQYF. The CDR3 DNA follows: TGTGCCAGCAGCCCATGGGGACAGGGGACAGATACGCAGTATTTT.

This clonotype has only a few counts. This rearrangement joins TRBV20-1 to TRBJ2-3; 7 nucleotides line up with TRBD1. J gave up 2 bases and V 5 bases, and 7 bases lay outside the gene matches. The CDR3 covers 14 residues. Germline CDR1 and CDR2: DFQATT and SNEGSKA (reference sequence). CDR3 in amino acids: CSARDRVNTDTQYF. Here the CDR3 DNA reads TGCAGTGCTCGCGACAGGGTAAACACAGATACGCAGTATTTT.

This clonotype was detected a few times. The chain combines TRBV7-2 with TRBJ2-5; D is unclear. Trimming removed 1 base at V and 4 bases at J, with 7 bases between. The CDR3 has 13 residues. Germline CDR1 and CDR2: SGHTA and FQGNSA. CDR3 bases: TGTGCCAGCAGCTTAGTTAGGGTAGAGACCCAGTACTTC. Its translation: CASSLVRVETQYF. Full variable domain (rest looked up from reference TRBV7-2 and TRBJ2-5): GAGVSQSPSNKVTEKGKDVELRCDPISGHTALYWYRQSLGQGLEFLIYFQGNSAPDKSGLPSDRFSAERTGGSVSTLTIQRTQQEDSAVYLCASSLVRVETQYFGPGTRLLVL.

The chain is built from TRBV9 and TRBJ2-1; D is possibly TRBD1 (5 bases). V lost 3 bases, J lost 4 bases, and 11 bases lay in between. Germline assignment: CDR1 SGDLS and CDR2 YYNGEE. The CDR3 has 14 residues. CDR3 sequence (DNA): TGTGCCAGCAGCGCGGAGACAGCGTACAATGAGCAGTTCTTC. Translation gives CASSAETAYNEQFF.

The chain is built from TRBV7-3 and TRBJ1-6; D is unclear. CDR3 size: 13 residues. V dropped 4 bases and J dropped 7 bases, with 8 bases sitting between them. The germline V gene encodes CDR1 SGHTA and CDR2 FQGTGA. CDR3 in DNA: TGTGCCAGCAGCTCCATCAGGAATTCACCCCTCCACTTT. The encoded protein is CASSSIRNSPLHF.

The chain carries TRBV24-1 and TRBJ2-7; weak D call: TRBD2 (5 bases). Germline V gives CDR1 KGHDR, CDR2 SFDVKD. The CDR3 is 11 amino acids. The germline V and J ends were trimmed by 12 bases and 9 bases, with 17 bases remaining between them. CDR3 amino acids: CAPQLIRGQYF. The CDR3, as DNA: TGTGCCCCCCAATTAATACGGGGGCAGTACTTC.

V is TRBV12-3 or TRBV12-4 and J is TRBJ2-1; D is undetermined. V gave up 8 bases and J gave up 4 bases, with 15 bases separating them. This CDR3 is built from 14 residues. CDR3 in amino acids: CASAGPNPYNEQFF. CDR3 coding DNA: TGTGCCAGCGCCGGGCCCAACCCTTACAATGAGCAGTTCTTC.

This chain links TRBV27 with TRBJ2-1; D perhaps matches TRBD1 (5 bases). Between the trimmed V and J ends, which lost 5 bases and 7 bases, there was a span of 27 bases. The CDR3 totals 18 residues. Germline V gene data show CDR1 as MNHEY and CDR2 as SMNVEV (reference sequence). For the CDR3, the DNA is TGTGCCAGCAGTCCCCTTCACATTTGGGGCCAAAACGGTAATGAGCAGTTCTTC. This codes for CASSPLHIWGQNGNEQFF.

This clonotype showed up just a few times. The rearrangement joins TRBV5-1 to TRBJ2-7; 8 positions match TRBD1. Trimming cost V 3 bases and J 3 bases; bases outside gene matches: 5. Germline V gene lookup returns CDR1 SGHRS and CDR2 YFSETQ. CDR3 length equals 14 residues. The CDR3 spells CASSYLQGGYEQYF. For the CDR3, the DNA is TGCGCCAGCAGCTACTTACAGGGGGGCTACGAGCAGTACTTC.

This clonotype showed up many times. The chain links TRBV7-2 to TRBJ2-2; D may match TRBD1 or TRBD2 (5 bases each). The CDR3 is 13 residues long. Germline lookup yields CDR1 SGHTA and CDR2 FQGNSA. The V and J ends lost 6 bases and 5 bases respectively, with 10 bases between them. The CDR3 DNA reads TGTGCCAGCAGGTTGAGGGGAACCGGGGAGCTGTTTTTT. Its protein is CASRLRGTGELFF.

V and J are TRBV5-6 and TRBJ2-5; D remains ambiguous. Germline V gene lookup returns CDR1 SGHDT and CDR2 YYEEEE. V was clipped by 7 bases and J by 3 bases, with 16 bases between them. The CDR3 is made up of 14 amino acids. The CDR3 coding sequence is TGTGCCAGCTCCTCAGGACGGTTTAAAGAGACCCAGTACTTC. Translating it yields CASSSGRFKETQYF.

This clonotype was found a few times. The chain recombines TRBV18 with TRBJ1-5; perhaps TRBD1 as D (6 bases). Germline V CDR1 and CDR2: KGHSH, LQKENI. The CDR3 is made up of 15 amino acids. Trimming left V 2 bases short and J 5 bases short, with 13 bases between. CDR3 nucleotide sequence: TGTGCCAGCTCACCAGACCCAGGGGTACATCAGCCCCAGCATTTT. Residues: CASSPDPGVHQPQHF.

The CDR3 coding sequence is TGTGCCAGCAGCCTTGGACAGCCTGGAAACACCATATATTTT. It yields the protein CASSLGQPGNTIYF. The chain joins TRBV3-1 to TRBJ1-3, with a weak D call TRBD1 (6 bases). The CDR3 has 14 residues. Germline V gene data show CDR1 as LGHDT and CDR2 as YNNKEL (reference sequence). V was clipped by 4 bases and J by 2 bases, with 9 bases between them.

The CDR3 DNA reads TGCAGCCTTAGGCGAGGAGGGAGGACCCAAGATACGCAGTATTTT. This encodes CSLRRGGRTQDTQYF. V usage is TRBV29-1 and J usage is TRBJ2-3; D is perhaps TRBD2 (6 bases). CDR1 SQVTM and CDR2 ANQGSEA come from the germline V gene. V gave up 8 bases and J gave up 5 bases, with 23 bases separating them. CDR3 length: 15 residues.

Ten or more counts support this clonotype. The gene calls are TRBV29-1 and TRBJ2-1; a weak D match, TRBD2 (5 bases). The CDR3 runs 11 residues. Trimming took 4 bases from V and 10 from J, leaving 11 bases between them. Germline values: CDR1 SQVTM, CDR2 ANQGSEA. The CDR3 sequence is CSVAGNREQFF. CDR3 sequence (DNA): TGCAGCGTTGCGGGGAACCGAGAGCAGTTCTTC.